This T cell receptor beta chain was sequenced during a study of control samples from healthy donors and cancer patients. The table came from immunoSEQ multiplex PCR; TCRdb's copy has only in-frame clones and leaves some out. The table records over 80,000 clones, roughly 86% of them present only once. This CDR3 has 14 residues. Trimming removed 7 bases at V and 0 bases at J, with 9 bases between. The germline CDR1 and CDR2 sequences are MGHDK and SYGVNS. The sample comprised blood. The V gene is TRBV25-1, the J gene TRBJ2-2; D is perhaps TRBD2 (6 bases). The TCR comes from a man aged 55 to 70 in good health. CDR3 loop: CASMGTANTGELFF. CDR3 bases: TGTGCCAGCATGGGGACTGCGAACACCGGGGAGCTGTTTTTT.